This T cell receptor (beta chain) was obtained from a study of blood T cell repertoires in COVID-19. Study details: Both acute and convalescent COVID-19 samples were obtained from the United States, Italy and Spain. The cDNA or gDNA used as material had been derived from T cells, B-cell-depleted T cells, or PBMCs.

The CDR3 is made up of 14 amino acids. Deletions cut 1 base from V and 8 bases from J, with 12 bases between. The germline gives CDR1 MGHRA, CDR2 YSYEKL. In the original analysis: The assay estimated nucleated cells by amplifying reference gene primers. This table comes from immunoSEQ multiplex PCR, and its TCRdb copy is limited to in-frame clones, with some not included. V and J calls and clone size are copied from that table; D and trimming were computed from the DNA. The table lists about 120,000 clones, around four fifths of them singletons. The sample comprised peripheral blood. This sequence originates from a human donor in a cohort sampled during active COVID-19. The V and J genes are TRBV4-1 and TRBJ2-1; maybe TRBD2 (5 bases). The CDR3 coding sequence is TGCGCCAGCAGCCAAGTCGGGGTCTGGGATGAGCAGTTCTTC. Its protein product is CASSQVGVWDEQFF.